Following are 15 T cell receptor beta chains from one sample sequenced in a study of cytomegalovirus exposure and HLA in healthy donors. PCR amplification relied on 60 Vbeta primers (plus 13 Jbeta primers). This table comes from immunoSEQ multiplex PCR, and its TCRdb copy is limited to in-frame clones, with some not included. The sample has about 150,000 clones; roughly four fifths are singletons. The sequencing sample was made of PBMCs. The origin of the receptors is a man between 18 and 29 years old in good health and CMV-seronegative.

V usage is TRBV5-1 and J usage is TRBJ1-2; D gene uncertain. Germline loops: CDR1 SGHRS, CDR2 YFSETQ. Trimming took off 2 bases at V and 2 bases at J, with 10 bases between the two ends. The CDR3 loop spans 14 amino acids. The CDR3, as DNA: TGCGCCAGCAGCTTCTCGGGTGAGAACTATGGCTACACCTTC. Its protein is CASSFSGENYGYTF.

The chain links TRBV6-5 to TRBJ2-2, with D perhaps TRBD2 (6 bases). Germline V CDR1 and CDR2: MNHEY, SVGAGI. V was clipped by 2 bases and J by 2 bases, with 9 bases between them. The CDR3 consists of 15 residues. The CDR3 spells CASSYVAVNTGELFF. In DNA, the CDR3 is TGTGCCAGCAGTTACGTAGCGGTTAACACCGGGGAGCTGTTTTTT.

Written as DNA, the CDR3 is TGTGCCAGCTCACCCCCCCTCTGGGGCAGCTACGAGCAGTACTTC. Translating it yields CASSPPLWGSYEQYF. This sequence joins TRBV18 and TRBJ2-7; D might be TRBD1 (5 bases). The V gene's germline CDR1 is KGHSH and CDR2 LQKENI. The CDR3 has 15 amino acids. Between the trimmed V and J ends, which lost 3 bases and 3 bases, there was a span of 15 bases. The variable domain in full, completed from reference TRBV18 and TRBJ2-7, reads NAGVMQNPRHLVRRRGQEARLRCSPMKGHSHVYWYRQLPEEGLKFMVYLQKENIIDESGMPKERFSAEFPKEGPSILRIQQVVRGDSAAYFCASSPPLWGSYEQYFGPGTRLTVT.

This sequence joins TRBV2 and TRBJ2-5; a possible D gene is TRBD2 (6 bases). V lost 4 bases to trimming and J lost 7 bases, with 10 bases between them. The CDR3 is 12 amino acids. The germline V gene encodes CDR1 SNHLY and CDR2 FYNNEI. The CDR3 nucleotides read TGTGCCAGCAGTGGGAGGGGTGTGACCCAGTACTTC. As protein: CASSGRGVTQYF.

The sample holds a few counts of this clone. This rearrangement joins TRBV7-9 to TRBJ1-1; TRBD1 agrees at 7 bases. Germline CDR1 and CDR2: SEHNR and FQNEAQ (reference sequence). The CDR3 loop spans 16 amino acids. After removal of 2 bases from V and 1 base from J, the junction contained 7 bases not matched to a gene. CDR3 DNA sequence: TGTGCCAGCAGCTTACAAATGACAGGGTCGAACACTGAAGCTTTCTTT. This sequence encodes CASSLQMTGSNTEAFF. Based on the CDR3 plus reference TRBV7-9 and TRBJ1-1, the full variable domain is DTGVSQNPRHKITKRGQNVTFRCDPISEHNRLYWYRQTLGQGPEFLTYFQNEAQLEKSRLLSDRFSAERPKGSFSTLEIQRTEQGDSAMYLCASSLQMTGSNTEAFFGQGTRLTVV.

This chain joins TRBV7-9 and TRBJ2-1; 8 nucleotides agree with TRBD1. V lost 1 base and J lost 3; bases outside the gene matches: 8. The germline V gene has CDR1 SEHNR and CDR2 FQNEAQ (reference sequence). CDR3 length: 17 amino acids. The CDR3 here is CASSLVGAGGSYNEQFF. In DNA form, the CDR3 reads TGTGCCAGCAGCTTAGTGGGCGCAGGGGGCAGCTACAATGAGCAGTTCTTC.

The chain joins TRBV7-9 to TRBJ2-1; 7 bases are shared with TRBD1. Trimming at V came to 5 bases and at J to 4 bases, leaving 8 bases not matched to a gene. The V gene's germline CDR1 is SEHNR and CDR2 FQNEAQ (reference sequence). CDR3 size: 15 residues. The CDR3 nucleotides are TGTGCCAGCAGCACCGGGACAGACTCTTACAATGAGCAGTTCTTC. Translated, it gives CASSTGTDSYNEQFF.

Here the CDR3 reads CASSPTGGAVQETQYF. The DNA of the CDR3 is TGTGCCAGCAGCCCCACAGGGGGCGCGGTCCAAGAGACCCAGTACTTC. The gene calls are TRBV14 and TRBJ2-5, with 9 bases identical to TRBD1. Germline assignment: CDR1 SGHDN and CDR2 FVKESK. The CDR3 loop spans 16 amino acids. V shed 4 bases, J shed 1 base, and the junction held 7 bases outside the gene matches. Supplemented by reference TRBV14 and TRBJ2-5, the full variable domain reads EAGVTQFPSHSVIEKGQTVTLRCDPISGHDNLYWYRRVMGKEIKFLLHFVKESKQDESGMPNNRFLAERTGGTYSTLKVQPAELEDSGVYFCASSPTGGAVQETQYFGPGTRLLVL.

The chain uses TRBV27 and TRBJ1-2; TRBD1 might be the D (5 bases). V lost 5 bases and J 6 bases, leaving 16 bases between the germline ends. The CDR3 totals 14 residues. The V gene's germline CDR1 is MNHEY and CDR2 SMNVEV (reference sequence). Here the CDR3 DNA reads TGTGCCAGCAGTACAAGGGGAGGTGGGGATGGCTACACCTTC. Its protein is CASSTRGGGDGYTF.

The chain links TRBV10-2 to TRBJ2-7, with D possibly matching TRBD2 (6 bases). In germline, CDR1 is WSHSY, CDR2 SAAADI. Trimming shortened V by 2 bases and J by 3 bases, and 11 bases separated the two germline ends. This CDR3 is built from 14 residues. The CDR3 region has the DNA TGCGCCAGCAGTGAGACCCCGGGAGTCTACGAGCAGTACTTC. Translating it yields CASSETPGVYEQYF.

This rearrangement joins TRBV14 to TRBJ1-3; D gene ambiguous. Looked up from germline, CDR1 is SGHDN and CDR2 is FVKESK. V was trimmed by 4 bases and J by 0 bases, leaving 7 bases between them. The CDR3 covers 14 residues. CDR3 protein: CASSRTISGNTIYF. CDR3 nucleotide sequence: TGTGCCAGCAGCCGTACAATCTCTGGAAACACCATATATTTT.

V and J are TRBV28 and TRBJ2-7; 8 bases line up with TRBD1. Trimming took 6 bases from V and 3 from J; bases not matched to a gene: 10. Per germline, CDR1 MDHEN and CDR2 SYDVKM. This CDR3 has 15 amino acids. For the CDR3, the DNA is TGTGCCAGCAGCCAGCCCGGGACAGGATACTACGAGCAGTACTTC. Protein: CASSQPGTGYYEQYF.

V usage is TRBV11-2 and J usage is TRBJ2-3; D unclear. This CDR3 is 16 amino acids long. With 0 bases removed from V and 0 bases from J, the gap between germline ends came to 10 bases. Germline V gene sequence: CDR1 SGHAT, CDR2 FQNNGV. CDR3 amino acids: CASSLEAGPSTDTQYF. The CDR3 bases are TGTGCCAGCAGCTTAGAAGCAGGCCCTAGCACAGATACGCAGTATTTT. Variable domain in full (rest from reference TRBV11-2 and TRBJ2-3): EAGVAQSPRYKIIEKRQSVAFWCNPISGHATLYWYQQILGQGPKLLIQFQNNGVVDDSQLPKDRFSAERLKGVDSTLKIQPAKLEDSAVYLCASSLEAGPSTDTQYFGPGTRLTVL.

The chain joins TRBV5-1 to TRBJ1-1, with D possibly matching TRBD1 (5 bases). Germline V CDR1 and CDR2: SGHRS, YFSETQ. Trimming took off 0 bases at V and 2 bases at J, with 20 bases between the two ends. This CDR3 region has 18 residues. The CDR3 bases are TGCGCCAGCAGCTTGGCCGGTCAGGGACTGGGCATTAACACTGAAGCTTTCTTT. Protein: CASSLAGQGLGINTEAFF.

This chain connects TRBV21-1 to TRBJ2-1; TRBD2 is the table's D call and was not checked against the DNA. TRBV21-1 is recorded as a pseudogene. The CDR3 has 12 amino acids. The CDR3 sequence is CASSTSGNEQFF. The CDR3 DNA sequence: TGTGCCAGCAGCACTAGCGGGAATGAGCAGTTCTTC.